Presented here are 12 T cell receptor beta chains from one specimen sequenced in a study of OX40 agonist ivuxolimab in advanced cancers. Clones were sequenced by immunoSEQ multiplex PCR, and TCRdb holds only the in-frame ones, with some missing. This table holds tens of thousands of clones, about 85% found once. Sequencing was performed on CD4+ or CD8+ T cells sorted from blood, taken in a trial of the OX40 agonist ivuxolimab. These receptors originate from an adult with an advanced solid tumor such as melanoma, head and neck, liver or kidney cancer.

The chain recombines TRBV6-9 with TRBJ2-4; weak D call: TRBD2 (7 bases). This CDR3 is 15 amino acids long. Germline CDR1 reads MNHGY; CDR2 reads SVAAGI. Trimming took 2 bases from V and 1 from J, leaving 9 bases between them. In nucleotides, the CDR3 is TGTGCCAGCAGTTATGGGAGGGGGGCCAAAAACATTCAGTACTTC. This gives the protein CASSYGRGAKNIQYF.

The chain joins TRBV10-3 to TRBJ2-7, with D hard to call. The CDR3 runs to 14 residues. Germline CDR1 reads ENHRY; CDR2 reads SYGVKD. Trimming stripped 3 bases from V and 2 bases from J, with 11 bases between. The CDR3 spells CAISDLGPTYEQYF. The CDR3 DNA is TGTGCCATCAGTGATTTGGGTCCGACCTACGAGCAGTACTTC.

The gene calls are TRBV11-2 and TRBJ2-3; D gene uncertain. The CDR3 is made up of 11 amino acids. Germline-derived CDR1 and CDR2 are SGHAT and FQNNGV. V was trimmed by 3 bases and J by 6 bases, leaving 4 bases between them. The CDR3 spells CASSLGDTQYF. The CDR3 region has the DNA TGTGCCAGCAGCTTGGGCGATACGCAGTATTTT.

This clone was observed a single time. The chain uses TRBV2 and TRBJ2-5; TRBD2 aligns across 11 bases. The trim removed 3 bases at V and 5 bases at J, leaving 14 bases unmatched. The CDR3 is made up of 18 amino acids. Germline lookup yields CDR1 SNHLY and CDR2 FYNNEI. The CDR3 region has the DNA TGTGCCAGCAGTGATGTGACTAGCGGGACCTACCGGGCGGAGACCCAGTACTTC. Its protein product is CASSDVTSGTYRAETQYF. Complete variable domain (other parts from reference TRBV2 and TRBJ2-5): EPEVTQTPSHQVTQMGQEVILRCVPISNHLYFYWYRQILGQKVEFLVSFYNNEISEKSEIFDDQFSVERPDGSNFTLKIRSTKLEDSAMYFCASSDVTSGTYRAETQYFGPGTRLLVL.

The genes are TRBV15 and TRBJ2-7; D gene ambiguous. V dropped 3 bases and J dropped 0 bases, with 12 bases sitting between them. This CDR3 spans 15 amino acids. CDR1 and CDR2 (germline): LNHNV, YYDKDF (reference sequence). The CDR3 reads CATSRSRTVSYEQYF. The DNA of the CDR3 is TGTGCCACCAGCAGGTCCCGGACCGTCTCCTACGAGCAGTACTTC.

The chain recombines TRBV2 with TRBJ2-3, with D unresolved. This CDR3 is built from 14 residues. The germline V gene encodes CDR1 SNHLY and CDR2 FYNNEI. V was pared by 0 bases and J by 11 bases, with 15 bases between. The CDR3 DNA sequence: TGTGCCAGCAGTGAAGCGAACCCTTCCCGCGGGCAGTATTTT. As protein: CASSEANPSRGQYF.

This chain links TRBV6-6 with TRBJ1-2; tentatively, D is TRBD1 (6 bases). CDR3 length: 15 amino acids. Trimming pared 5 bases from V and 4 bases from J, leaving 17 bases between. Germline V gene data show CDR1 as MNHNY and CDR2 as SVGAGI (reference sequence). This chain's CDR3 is CASSKQGPRGYGYTF. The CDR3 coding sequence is TGTGCCAGCAGTAAACAGGGCCCACGGGGCTATGGCTACACCTTC.

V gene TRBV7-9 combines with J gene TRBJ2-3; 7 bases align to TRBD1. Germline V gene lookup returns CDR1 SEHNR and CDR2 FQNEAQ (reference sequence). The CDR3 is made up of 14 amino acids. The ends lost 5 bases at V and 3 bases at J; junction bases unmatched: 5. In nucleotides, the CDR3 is TGTGCCAGCAGCCCACTGGACAGGACAGATACGCAGTATTTT. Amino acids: CASSPLDRTDTQYF.

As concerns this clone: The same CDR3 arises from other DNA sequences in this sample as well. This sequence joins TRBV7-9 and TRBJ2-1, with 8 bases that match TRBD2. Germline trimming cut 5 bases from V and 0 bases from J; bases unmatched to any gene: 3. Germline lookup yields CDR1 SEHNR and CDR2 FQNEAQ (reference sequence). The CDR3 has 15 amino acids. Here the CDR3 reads CASSPSGSSYNEQFF. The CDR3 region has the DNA TGTGCCAGCAGCCCCAGCGGGAGCTCCTACAATGAGCAGTTCTTC.

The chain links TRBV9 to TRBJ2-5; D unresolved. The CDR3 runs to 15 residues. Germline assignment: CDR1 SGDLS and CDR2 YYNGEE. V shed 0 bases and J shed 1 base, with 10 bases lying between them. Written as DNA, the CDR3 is TGTGCCAGCAGCGTAGAATGGGGTCCCCAAGAGACCCAGTACTTC. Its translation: CASSVEWGPQETQYF.

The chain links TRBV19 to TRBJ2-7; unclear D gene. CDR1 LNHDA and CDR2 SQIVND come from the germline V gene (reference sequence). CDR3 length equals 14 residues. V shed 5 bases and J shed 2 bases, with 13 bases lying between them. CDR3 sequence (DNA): TGTGCCAGTAGTCCCTGGACGGGTGCCTACGAGCAGTACTTC. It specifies CASSPWTGAYEQYF.

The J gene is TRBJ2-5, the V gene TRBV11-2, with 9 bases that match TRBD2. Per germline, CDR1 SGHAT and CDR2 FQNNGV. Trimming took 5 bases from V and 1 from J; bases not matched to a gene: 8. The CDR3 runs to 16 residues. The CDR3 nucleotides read TGTGCCAGCAGCCGCCGACTAGCGGAGCTCCAAGAGACCCAGTACTTC. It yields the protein CASSRRLAELQETQYF.